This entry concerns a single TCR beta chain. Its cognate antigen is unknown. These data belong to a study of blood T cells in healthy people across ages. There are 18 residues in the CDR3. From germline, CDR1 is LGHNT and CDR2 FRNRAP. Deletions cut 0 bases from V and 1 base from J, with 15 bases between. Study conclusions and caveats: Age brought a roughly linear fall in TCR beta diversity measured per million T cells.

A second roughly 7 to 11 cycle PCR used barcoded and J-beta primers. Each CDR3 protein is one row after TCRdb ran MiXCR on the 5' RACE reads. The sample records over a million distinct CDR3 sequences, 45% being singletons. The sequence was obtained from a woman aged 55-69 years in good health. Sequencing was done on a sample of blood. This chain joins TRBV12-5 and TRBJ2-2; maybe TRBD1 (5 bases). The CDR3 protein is CASGLVPMTELNTGELFF. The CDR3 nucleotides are TGTGCTAGTGGTTTGGTTCCCATGACAGAATTGAACACCGGGGAGCTGTTTTTT.